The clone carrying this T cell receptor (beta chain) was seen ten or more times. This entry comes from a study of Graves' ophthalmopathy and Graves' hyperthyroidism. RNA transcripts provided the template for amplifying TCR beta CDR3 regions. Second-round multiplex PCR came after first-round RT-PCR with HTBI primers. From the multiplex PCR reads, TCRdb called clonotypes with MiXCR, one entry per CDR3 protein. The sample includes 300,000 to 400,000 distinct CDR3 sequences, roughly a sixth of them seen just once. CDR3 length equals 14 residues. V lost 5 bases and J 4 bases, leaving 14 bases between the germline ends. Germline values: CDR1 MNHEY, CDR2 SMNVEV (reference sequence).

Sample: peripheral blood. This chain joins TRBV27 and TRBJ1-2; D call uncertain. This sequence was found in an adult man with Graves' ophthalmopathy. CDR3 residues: CASSPLQLTYGYTF. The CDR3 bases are TGTGCCAGCAGTCCGTTACAGTTAACCTATGGCTACACCTTC.